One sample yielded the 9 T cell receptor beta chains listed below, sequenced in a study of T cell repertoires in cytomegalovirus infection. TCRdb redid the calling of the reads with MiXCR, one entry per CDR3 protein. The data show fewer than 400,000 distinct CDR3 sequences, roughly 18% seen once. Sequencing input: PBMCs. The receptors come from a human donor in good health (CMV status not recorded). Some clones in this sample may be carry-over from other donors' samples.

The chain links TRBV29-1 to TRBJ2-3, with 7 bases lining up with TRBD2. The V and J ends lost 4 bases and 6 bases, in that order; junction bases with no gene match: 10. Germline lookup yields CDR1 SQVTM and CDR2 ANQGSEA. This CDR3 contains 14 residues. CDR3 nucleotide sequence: TGCAGCGTTGTTGGGGAGCGGGGAGGGGATACGCAGTATTTT. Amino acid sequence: CSVVGERGGDTQYF.

For the CDR3, the DNA is TGTGCCAGCAGGGTCCTCAGGATGTACGAGCAGTACTTC. It translates to CASRVLRMYEQYF. The chain has TRBV9 and TRBJ2-7; D is unresolved. The CDR3 spans 13 residues. CDR1 and CDR2 from the germline V gene are SGDLS and YYNGEE. Trimming pared 5 bases from V and 4 bases from J, leaving 13 bases between. The variable domain in full, completed from reference TRBV9 and TRBJ2-7, reads DSGVTQTPKHLITATGQRVTLRCSPRSGDLSVYWYQQSLDQGLQFLIQYYNGEERAKGNILERFSAQQFPDLHSELNLSSLELGDSALYFCASRVLRMYEQYFGPGTRLTVT.

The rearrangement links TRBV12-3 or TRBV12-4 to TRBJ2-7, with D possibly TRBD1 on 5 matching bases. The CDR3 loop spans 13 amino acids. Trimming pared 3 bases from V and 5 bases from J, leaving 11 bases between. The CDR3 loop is CASSLGRVHEQYF. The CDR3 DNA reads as TGTGCCAGCAGTTTGGGCAGGGTCCACGAGCAGTACTTC.

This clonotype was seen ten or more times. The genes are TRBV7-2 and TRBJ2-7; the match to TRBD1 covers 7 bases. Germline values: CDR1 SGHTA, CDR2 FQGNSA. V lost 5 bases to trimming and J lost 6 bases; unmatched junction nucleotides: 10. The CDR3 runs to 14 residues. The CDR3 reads CASSRQTGQAEQYF. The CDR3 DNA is TGTGCCAGCAGCCGCCAGACAGGGCAAGCCGAGCAGTACTTC.

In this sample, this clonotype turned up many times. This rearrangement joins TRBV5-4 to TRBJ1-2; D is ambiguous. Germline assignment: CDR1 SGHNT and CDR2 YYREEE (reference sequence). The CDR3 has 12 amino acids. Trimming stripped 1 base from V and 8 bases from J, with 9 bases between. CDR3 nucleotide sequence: TGTGCCAGCAGCTTGCCCGCGGAGGGCTACACCTTC. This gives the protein CASSLPAEGYTF.

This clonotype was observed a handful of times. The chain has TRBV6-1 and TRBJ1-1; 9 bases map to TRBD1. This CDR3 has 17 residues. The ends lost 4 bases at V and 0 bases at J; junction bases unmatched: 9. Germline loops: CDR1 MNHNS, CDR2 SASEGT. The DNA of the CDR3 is TGTGCCAGCAGTGTCACGGACAGGGGAGAGATGAACACTGAAGCTTTCTTT. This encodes CASSVTDRGEMNTEAFF.

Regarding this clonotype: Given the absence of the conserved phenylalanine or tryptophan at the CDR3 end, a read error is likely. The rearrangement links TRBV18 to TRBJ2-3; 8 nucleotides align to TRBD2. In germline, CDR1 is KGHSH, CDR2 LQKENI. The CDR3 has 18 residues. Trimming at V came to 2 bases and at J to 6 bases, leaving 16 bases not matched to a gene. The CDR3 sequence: CASSPSSPSRAGVDTQYS. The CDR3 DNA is TGTGCCAGCTCACCATCATCCCCCTCTAGAGCGGGGGTTGATACGCAGTATTCT.

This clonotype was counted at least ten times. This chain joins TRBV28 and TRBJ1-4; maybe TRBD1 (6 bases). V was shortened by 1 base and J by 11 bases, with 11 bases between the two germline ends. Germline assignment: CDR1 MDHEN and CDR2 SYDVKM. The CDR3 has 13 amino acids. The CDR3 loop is CASSLYQGWKLFF. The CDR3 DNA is TGTGCCAGCAGTTTATACCAGGGGTGGAAACTGTTTTTT. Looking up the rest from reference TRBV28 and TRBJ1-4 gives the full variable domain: DVKVTQSSRYLVKRTGEKVFLECVQDMDHENMFWYRQDPGLGLRLIYFSYDVKMKEKGDIPEGYSVSREKKERFSLILESASTNQTSMYLCASSLYQGWKLFFGSGTQLSVL.

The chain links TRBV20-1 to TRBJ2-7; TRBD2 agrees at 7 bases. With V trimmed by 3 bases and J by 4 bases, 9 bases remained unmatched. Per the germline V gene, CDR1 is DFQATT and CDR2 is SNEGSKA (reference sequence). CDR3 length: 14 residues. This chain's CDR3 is CSARNQRGGYEQYF. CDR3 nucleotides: TGCAGTGCTAGGAACCAAAGGGGAGGGTACGAGCAGTACTTC.